The TCR beta chain described here comes from a study of blood T cell repertoires in COVID-19 (TCRdb year 2020). The study in broad terms: The collaborator samples originated in the United States, Italy and Spain and spanned the acute and convalescent phases of COVID-19. The repertoires were released in a freely available public database meant as a resource for research on the immune response to SARS-CoV-2. The prospective study material was composed of cDNA or gDNA derived from T cells, B-cell-depleted T cells, or PBMCs. Where available, HLA class I and class II types were obtained from metadata supplied by the sample provider rather than from assay-based typing. Sample metadata almost always included a de-identified subject ID, COVID-19 status, age in years and sex. Deeply sampled blood TCRbeta repertoires from subjects exposed to, actively infected with, or recovered from COVID-19 were included in the dataset. The samples were drawn from two sources: the first 160 participants of the ongoing ImmuneRACE study, and 1,200 or so subjects contributed by 6 global collaborators.

Collaborating institutions collected whole blood in K2EDTA tubes following their own protocols. Collaborator samples were shipped for TCRbeta analysis as frozen whole blood, isolated PBMCs, or DNA extracted from either sample type. Study-level results and caveats: The amount of clinical and demographic metadata varied by source and participant and was provided uncurated.

Details on this clone: What antigen it recognizes has not been identified. No much larger clonotype is one base removed from it; base qualities were not supplied.

TCRbeta CDR3 regions were amplified from genomic DNA using the immunoSEQ Assay, a bias-controlled multiplex PCR. The paper's data handling went like this. The number of nucleated cells in each sample was estimated from the amplification of reference gene primers within the assay. To quantify the absolute abundance of each unique TCRbeta CDR3 rearrangement, sequence reads were collapsed and filtered. Productive Simpson clonality was computed per sample as the square root of Simpson's diversity index over productive rearrangements. Held by TCRdb, this immuneACCESS table contains in-frame sequences only and omits some clones. Under half of the omission traces to an unresolved V gene where checked; the cause of the rest is unknown. That table furnishes V, J and clone size, whereas the DNA furnished D and trimming. The sample yields under 250,000 clones; around 90% were counted once. The ten largest make up about 3% of the sample.

The source material was peripheral blood. This receptor was obtained from a man aged 18-30 years with active or convalescent COVID-19.

The CDR3 region has the sequence CASSSGTGYSNQPQHF. The DNA sequence is TGTGCCAGTAGTTCTGGGACAGGATATAGCAATCAGCCCCAGCATTTT. The sequence joins TRBV19 to TRBJ1-5, and TRBD1 matches 8 of the central bases. From the cysteine through the phenylalanine, the CDR3 covers 16 amino acids. The read is trimmed to its CDR3 DNA, 48 bases read in frame from base 1. CDR1 and CDR2 are read off the germline V gene (reference sequence) as LNHDA and SQIVND. The germline V end is reduced by 5 bases and the J end by 0 bases; junction bases left unmatched: 6.